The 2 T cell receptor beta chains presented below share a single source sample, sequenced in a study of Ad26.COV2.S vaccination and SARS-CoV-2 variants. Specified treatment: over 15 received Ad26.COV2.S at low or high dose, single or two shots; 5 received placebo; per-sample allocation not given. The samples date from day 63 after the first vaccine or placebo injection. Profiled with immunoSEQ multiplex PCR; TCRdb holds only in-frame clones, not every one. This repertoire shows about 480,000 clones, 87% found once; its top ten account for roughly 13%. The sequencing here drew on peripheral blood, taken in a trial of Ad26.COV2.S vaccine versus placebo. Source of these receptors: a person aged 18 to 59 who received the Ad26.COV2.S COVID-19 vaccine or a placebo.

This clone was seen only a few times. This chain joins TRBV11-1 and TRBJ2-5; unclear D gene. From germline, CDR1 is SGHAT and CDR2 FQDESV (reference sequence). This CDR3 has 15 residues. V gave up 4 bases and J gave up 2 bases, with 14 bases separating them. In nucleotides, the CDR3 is TGTGCCAGCAGCTATAGTGGCCCCCAACAAGAGACCCAGTACTTC. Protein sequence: CASSYSGPQQETQYF.

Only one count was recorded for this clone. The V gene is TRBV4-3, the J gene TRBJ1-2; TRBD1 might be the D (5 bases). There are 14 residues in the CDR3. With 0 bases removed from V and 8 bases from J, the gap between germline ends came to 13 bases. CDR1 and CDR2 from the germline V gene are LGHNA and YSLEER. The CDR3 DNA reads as TGCGCCAGCAGCCAAGATAGAGGGGTTGGAGGCTACACCTTC. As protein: CASSQDRGVGGYTF.